Presented here are 30 T cell receptor beta chains from one specimen sequenced in a study of blood T cells in healthy people across ages. Primed by a sample-barcoded 5' primer and a J-beta primer mix, a second PCR proceeded for 7 to 11 cycles. In TCRdb, the 5' RACE reads were re-called with MiXCR into one record per CDR3 protein. The table lists hundreds of thousands of distinct CDR3 sequences, about 51% of them singletons. The specimen was blood. The receptors were gathered from a woman older than 75 in good health.

This chain joins TRBV6-2 or TRBV6-3 and TRBJ2-6, with D perhaps TRBD2 (6 bases). V was trimmed by 2 bases and J by 0 bases, leaving 14 bases between them. The germline gives CDR1 MNHEY, CDR2 SVGEGT. The CDR3 sequence is 18 residues long. CDR3 in DNA: TGTGCCAGCAGTTACCACCTTGGGGGAGGCTCTGGGGCCAACGTCCTGACTTTC. Residues: CASSYHLGGGSGANVLTF.

The genes are TRBV4-2 and TRBJ1-2; weak D call: TRBD1 (5 bases). Germline V lookup: CDR1 LGHNA, CDR2 YNFKEQ. This CDR3 contains 15 residues. Trimming pared 1 base from V and 8 bases from J, leaving 17 bases between. CDR3 residues: CASSQGPGGTEGYTF. In nucleotides, the CDR3 is TGTGCCAGCAGCCAAGGCCCGGGGGGGACGGAGGGCTACACCTTC.

The chain joins TRBV20-1 to TRBJ2-5; 13 bases align to TRBD2. CDR1 and CDR2 (germline): DFQATT, SNEGSKA (reference sequence). The V segment lost 5 bases and the J segment 11 bases; nucleotides outside the gene matches: 14. This CDR3 comprises 15 residues. CDR3 residues: CSAWTSGGGNNEQYF. For the CDR3, the DNA is TGCAGTGCTTGGACTAGCGGGGGAGGGAACAATGAGCAGTACTTC.

In the case of this clonotype: Since a much larger clone is just one base distant, this may be a read error. J is TRBJ2-5 and V is TRBV6-5; a weak D match, TRBD1 (6 bases). CDR3 length: 16 residues. CDR1 MNHEY and CDR2 SVGAGI come from the germline V gene. Here the CDR3 DNA reads TGTGCCAGCAATTACTCGATGAATAGGGGGCAAGAGACCCAGTACTTC. Residues: CASNYSMNRGQETQYF.

The sample holds many counts of this clonotype. This chain's CDR3 is CASSLGLGAIEQFF. The CDR3 DNA reads as TGTGCCAGCAGTTTGGGGTTGGGAGCGATTGAGCAGTTCTTC. This rearrangement joins TRBV12-3 or TRBV12-4 to TRBJ2-1, with D possibly being TRBD2 (5 bases). The V end lost 3 bases, the J end lost 9 bases, and 15 bases lay between the germline ends. The CDR3 runs to 14 residues.

As concerns this clonotype: This may come from a read error, since a much larger clone is one base off. The CDR3 sequence is CASSLRGKTGTDTQYF. The DNA for the CDR3 is TGTGCCAGCAGCTTACGAGGGAAGACAGGGACAGATACGCAGTATTTT. The rearrangement links TRBV7-2 to TRBJ2-3; TRBD1 matches 7 bases. This CDR3 contains 16 residues. Germline values: CDR1 SGHTA, CDR2 FQGNSA. Unmatched junction bases numbered 8, after V lost 2 bases and J lost 3 bases.

In the case of this clonotype: Compared with germline, one end of the junction differs, possibly owing to a read error. The chain uses TRBV10-3 and TRBJ2-2; D might be TRBD2 (5 bases). The CDR3 totals 13 residues. Germline loops: CDR1 ENHRY, CDR2 SYGVKD. CDR3 in amino acids: CAIRAKGVEELYF. The CDR3, as DNA: TGTGCCATCAGAGCAAAAGGAGTGGAGGAGCTGTATTTT.

This clonotype has a handful of counts. The chain has TRBV20-1 and TRBJ2-3, with D possibly called TRBD1 or TRBD2 (5 bases each). Germline CDR1 DFQATT, CDR2 SNEGSKA (reference sequence). V dropped 5 bases and J dropped 4 bases, with 16 bases sitting between them. The CDR3 runs 14 residues. The CDR3 DNA sequence: TGCAGTGCTCAGGGACCCTGGGCGGCAGATACGCAGTATTTT. It is translated as CSAQGPWAADTQYF.

The table lists this clonotype with a few counts. The chain employs TRBV12-3 or TRBV12-4 and TRBJ2-5; weak D call: TRBD2 (6 bases). The length of the CDR3 is 17 residues. Trimming removed 5 bases from V and 3 bases from J, with 22 bases in between. The CDR3 nucleotides read TGTGCCAGCAGTCCCATCGTCCCGAGCGGGTCTGAAGAGACCCAGTACTTC. It encodes CASSPIVPSGSEETQYF.

There are many counts of this clonotype. This chain connects TRBV14 to TRBJ2-5, with D perhaps TRBD1 (5 bases). The germline V gene encodes CDR1 SGHDN and CDR2 FVKESK. V dropped 1 base and J dropped 0 bases, with 9 bases sitting between them. The CDR3 contains 15 residues. CDR3 DNA sequence: TGTGCCAGCAGCCAAGTTCGGACATACCAAGAGACCCAGTACTTC. It codes for CASSQVRTYQETQYF.

About this clonotype itself: This may be a read error: a much more frequent sequence differs by one nucleotide. The V call is TRBV20-1, the J call TRBJ1-2; D uncertain. The CDR3 is 13 residues long. Germline lookup yields CDR1 DFQATT and CDR2 SNEGSKA (reference sequence). DNA of the CDR3: TGCAGTGCTAGAGAAGACCGTAACTATGGCTGCACCTTC. Amino acids: CSAREDRNYGCTF.

The rearrangement joins TRBV20-1 to TRBJ2-3; D gene unclear. The CDR3 is 14 amino acids. Deletions cut 0 bases from V and 4 bases from J, with 11 bases between. Per the germline V gene, CDR1 is DFQATT and CDR2 is SNEGSKA (reference sequence). The CDR3 region is CSARDRSLADTQYF. The CDR3 DNA reads TGCAGTGCTAGAGACCGATCCCTCGCAGATACGCAGTATTTT.

Concerning this clonotype: A much larger clone lies one base from this, so it may be a read error. The genes are TRBV12-3 or TRBV12-4 and TRBJ1-5; 8 bases map to TRBD1. This CDR3 has 18 amino acids. The CDR3 loop is CACSFARTGSYSNQPQHF. The CDR3 nucleotides read TGTGCCTGCAGTTTCGCCAGGACAGGGTCTTATAGCAATCAGCCCCAGCATTTT.

The chain is built from TRBV29-1 and TRBJ2-1; the match to TRBD1 covers 7 bases. The better agreement between TRBJ2-7 and the DNA end casts doubt on the J call. The CDR3 loop spans 13 amino acids. Germline CDR1 and CDR2: SQVTM and ANQGSEA. CDR3 DNA sequence: TGCAGCGTTAGGTCCCAGGGGGAACACGAGCAGTACTTC. Amino acids: CSVRSQGEHEQYF.

CDR3 sequence (DNA): TGTGCCAGCAGCACCCAGCCGGGGACTAGCGGGATACAAGAGACCCAGTACTTC. This codes for CASSTQPGTSGIQETQYF. V is TRBV11-2 and J is TRBJ2-5, with 13 bases lining up with TRBD2. The CDR3 is made up of 18 amino acids. The germline CDR1 and CDR2 sequences are SGHAT and FQNNGV. After removal of 5 bases from V and 2 bases from J, the junction contained 11 bases not matched to a gene.

This clonotype was detected ten times or more. J is TRBJ2-7 and V is TRBV20-1; 8 positions match TRBD1. The germline gives CDR1 DFQATT, CDR2 SNEGSKA (reference sequence). V shed 5 bases, J shed 2 bases, and the junction held 5 bases outside the gene matches. The CDR3 covers 13 residues. The CDR3 DNA reads TGCAGTGCTCCGACAGGGGCGACCTACGAGCAGTACTTC. It yields the protein CSAPTGATYEQYF.

The CDR3 DNA is TGTGCCAGCAGCTTAGGTCAATTCCTCAATGAGCAGTTCTTC. Residues: CASSLGQFLNEQFF. This chain connects TRBV7-2 to TRBJ2-1; D not certain. The CDR3 loop spans 14 amino acids. V lost 1 base, J lost 6 bases, and 10 bases lay in between. Germline CDR1 reads SGHTA; CDR2 reads FQGNSA.

This chain connects TRBV7-3 to TRBJ2-1, with 10 bases identical to TRBD2. CDR1 is SGHTA, CDR2 FQGTGA, per germline. This CDR3 has 15 residues. V lost 2 bases, J lost 8 bases, and 6 bases stayed unmatched. The CDR3 sequence: CASSLSSGGVDEQFF. The CDR3, as DNA: TGTGCCAGCAGCTTATCCAGCGGGGGGGTCGATGAGCAGTTCTTC.

The chain uses TRBV28 and TRBJ2-3; TRBD2 matches at 14 bases. With V trimmed by 4 bases and J by 0 bases, 9 bases remained unmatched. Germline V gives CDR1 MDHEN, CDR2 SYDVKM. This CDR3 has 19 amino acids. The CDR3 nucleotides are TGTGCCAGCAGTTCCCCAGGGACTAGCGGGAGAACTAGCACAGATACGCAGTATTTT. Its translation: CASSSPGTSGRTSTDTQYF.

The chain combines TRBV5-1 with TRBJ2-3; maybe TRBD2 (6 bases). The CDR3 spans 15 residues. The V end lost 3 bases, the J end lost 2 bases, and 13 bases lay between the germline ends. CDR1 is SGHRS and CDR2 is YFSETQ in the germline V gene. CDR3 DNA sequence: TGCGCCAGCAGCTCCGGACTAACCAACACAGATACGCAGTATTTT. It translates to CASSSGLTNTDTQYF.

This clonotype showed up just a few times. The V call is TRBV7-9, the J call TRBJ2-5, with 9 bases identical to TRBD1. From germline, CDR1 is SEHNR and CDR2 FQNEAQ (reference sequence). The CDR3 contains 14 residues. V lost 3 bases, J lost 5 bases, and 4 bases stayed unmatched. The CDR3 nucleotides are TGTGCCAGCAGCTTCCGACAGGGGGTGGAGACCCAGTACTTC. As protein: CASSFRQGVETQYF. Based on the CDR3 plus reference TRBV7-9 and TRBJ2-5, the full variable domain is DTGVSQNPRHKITKRGQNVTFRCDPISEHNRLYWYRQTLGQGPEFLTYFQNEAQLEKSRLLSDRFSAERPKGSFSTLEIQRTEQGDSAMYLCASSFRQGVETQYFGPGTRLLVL.

This clonotype has a count of ten or more. V is TRBV10-3 and J is TRBJ2-5, with D hard to call. Per the germline V gene, CDR1 is ENHRY and CDR2 is SYGVKD. The CDR3 is 17 residues long. The V and J ends lost 3 bases and 1 base respectively, with 18 bases between them. This CDR3 is CAISETAASRIQETQYF. DNA of the CDR3: TGTGCCATCAGTGAAACCGCTGCTAGTAGAATCCAAGAGACCCAGTACTTC.

The V call is TRBV6-2 or TRBV6-3, the J call TRBJ2-7; D possibly corresponds to TRBD2 (5 bases). V gave up 7 bases and J gave up 3 bases, with 19 bases separating them. The CDR3 totals 15 residues. CDR1 is MNHEY, CDR2 SVGEGT, per germline. The CDR3 here is CASNPHNNGDYEQYF. The DNA for the CDR3 is TGTGCCAGCAACCCACATAATAACGGGGACTACGAGCAGTACTTC.

This clonotype has more than one count but fewer than ten. This chain uses TRBV20-1 with TRBJ2-2; 9 bases match TRBD2. With 5 bases clipped from V and 8 bases from J, the junction kept 9 bases outside the gene matches. The CDR3 sequence is 14 residues long. Looked up from germline, CDR1 is DFQATT and CDR2 is SNEGSKA (reference sequence). The CDR3 region has the DNA TGCAGTGCTCCCAGCGGGGGGAGCTGGGGGGAGCTGTTTTTT. This encodes CSAPSGGSWGELFF.

The rearrangement links TRBV9 to TRBJ1-2, with a weak D call TRBD1 (5 bases). V dropped 0 bases and J dropped 1 base, with 16 bases sitting between them. The CDR3 totals 17 residues. Germline V gene data show CDR1 as SGDLS and CDR2 as YYNGEE. CDR3 sequence: CASSVEEGTRINYGYTF. The CDR3 DNA follows: TGTGCCAGCAGCGTAGAGGAGGGGACTAGGATTAACTATGGCTACACCTTC.

This clonotype was observed a few times. This chain connects TRBV5-1 to TRBJ2-2; D call uncertain. Germline V gives CDR1 SGHRS, CDR2 YFSETQ. V was clipped by 0 bases and J by 6 bases, with 9 bases between them. This CDR3 is 14 amino acids long. CDR3 bases: TGCGCCAGCAGCTTGGCCCCGCTATCCGGGGAGCTGTTTTTT. It is translated as CASSLAPLSGELFF.

This clonotype was counted a single time. The chain is built from TRBV9 and TRBJ2-5; no definite D call. The DNA end is more similar to TRBJ2-7, so the J call may be wrong. This CDR3 contains 14 residues. CDR1 is SGDLS, CDR2 YYNGEE, per germline. CDR3 nucleotides: TGTGCCAGCAGCGTAGGTAGAGATAAGTACGAGCAGTACTTC. Translating it yields CASSVGRDKYEQYF.

Of note for this clonotype: A much more abundant neighbour one base away suggests this may be a read error. The chain couples TRBV6-5 to TRBJ1-1; a possible D gene is TRBD1 (5 bases). Germline-derived CDR1 and CDR2 are MNHEY and SVGAGI. The CDR3 sequence is 14 residues long. The CDR3 loop is CASSDSTDFTEAFF. CDR3 nucleotides: TGTGCCAGCAGTGACTCGACAGACTTTACTGAAGCTTTCTTT.

Turning to this clonotype: This sequence may be a read error, since a much larger clone differs from it by one base. The chain combines TRBV5-1 with TRBJ1-2; 8 nucleotides line up with TRBD1. CDR1 and CDR2 from the germline V gene are SGHRS and YFSETQ. This CDR3 spans 14 amino acids. The CDR3 here is CTSSQGGQGDGYTF. Written as DNA, the CDR3 is TGCACCAGCAGCCAAGGAGGACAGGGCGATGGCTACACCTTC. The full variable domain, rest sourced from reference TRBV5-1 and TRBJ1-2, is KAGVTQTPRYLIKTRGQQVTLSCSPISGHRSVSWYQQTPGQGLQFLFEYFSETQRNKGNFPGRFSGRQFSNSRSEMNVSTLELGDSALYLCTSSQGGQGDGYTFGSGTRLTVV.

This clonotype was recorded only once. A much larger clone differs from this one at a single base, so this may be a read error. V gene TRBV11-2 combines with J gene TRBJ2-1; 8 nucleotides match TRBD1. Germline values: CDR1 SGHAT, CDR2 FQNNGV. This CDR3 is 15 amino acids long. The CDR3 sequence is CASSSGTGSHNEQFF. CDR3 sequence (DNA): TGTGCCAGCAGTTCTGGGACAGGCTCCCACAATGAGCAGTTCTTC.